This paragraph covers one T cell receptor (beta chain) sequence. The data were obtained in a study of T cell changes during pregnancy in multiple sclerosis. This CDR3 has 17 residues. Per germline, CDR1 SGHTA and CDR2 FQGTGA. Trimming cost V 1 base and J 0 bases, with 15 bases left between them. Produced via immunoSEQ multiplex PCR; TCRdb's table is partial and in-frame only. The sample consists of 55,000 to 70,000 clones, around 93% of them appearing once. This clonotype was obtained from a female donor with multiple sclerosis, enrolled in a pregnancy study. The genes are TRBV7-3 and TRBJ1-1; D is undetermined. The specimen comprised peripheral blood, sampled after pregnancy. In DNA form, the CDR3 reads TGTGCCAGCAGCTTAAGAGGAGGCGCTATCATGAACACTGAAGCTTTCTTT. Amino acid sequence: CASSLRGGAIMNTEAFF.